One T cell receptor beta chain is described in this entry. Its antigen is not identified. General study findings and limits: The larger cohort examined one V-J beta rearrangement, not whole repertoires. Tumor memory CD4+ T cell TCR gene usage clustered with blood and lymph node memory CD4+ cells and lymph node naive CD4+ cells.

Full-length variable regions came from constant-region reverse primers plus semi-nested Nested Universal Primer A PCR. Via MiXCR, TCRdb re-called the 5' RACE reads, giving one row per CDR3 protein. The sample yields 8,500 to 14,000 distinct CDR3 sequences, around 49% seen once. The CDR3 runs 15 residues. The germline V gene encodes CDR1 SEHNR and CDR2 FQNEAQ (reference sequence). V lost 0 bases and J 7 bases, leaving 15 bases between the germline ends. Sequencing was performed on tumor-infiltrating naive CD4+ T cells sorted from the breast tumor. Subset specified: naive CD4+ T cells, CD4+CD45RA+CD25-. The rearrangement joins TRBV7-9 to TRBJ2-5; tentative D call: TRBD1 (6 bases). The sequence was collected from a female donor with breast cancer. CDR3 nucleotides: TGTGCCAGCAGCTTAGCACAGGGCATAGGGGGGACCCAGTACTTC. The encoded protein is CASSLAQGIGGTQYF.